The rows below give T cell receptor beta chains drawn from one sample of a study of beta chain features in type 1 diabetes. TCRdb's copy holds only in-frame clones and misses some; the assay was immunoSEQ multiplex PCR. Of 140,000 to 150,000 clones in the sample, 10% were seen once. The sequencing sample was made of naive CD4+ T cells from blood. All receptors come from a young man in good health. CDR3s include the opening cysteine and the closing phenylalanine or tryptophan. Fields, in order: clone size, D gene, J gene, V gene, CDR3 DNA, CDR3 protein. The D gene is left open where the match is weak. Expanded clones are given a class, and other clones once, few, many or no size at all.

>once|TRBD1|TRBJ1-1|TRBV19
TGTGCCAGTAGTCCTACCGGGACAGGCAGCCTATCTACTGAAGCTTTCTTT
CASSPTGTGSLSTEAFF
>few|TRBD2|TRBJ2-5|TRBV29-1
TGCAGCGCCTTTTTGTGGGGGGGGGAGACCCAGTACTTC
CSAFLWGGETQYF
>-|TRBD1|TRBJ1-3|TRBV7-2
TGTGCCAGCAGCTTAAACAGGGGCGCTGGAAACACCATATATTTT
CASSLNRGAGNTIYF
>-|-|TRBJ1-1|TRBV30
TGTGCCTGGAGTGTAAATCTAGGCACTGAAGCTTTCTTT
CAWSVNLGTEAFF
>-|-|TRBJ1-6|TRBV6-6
TGTGCCAGCAGTAGTCAGGGGAACAATTCACCCCTCCACTTT
CASSSQGNNSPLHF
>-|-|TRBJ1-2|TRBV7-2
TGTGCCAGCAGCCCCGCGGAGCGCGGCTACACCTTC
CASSPAERGYTF
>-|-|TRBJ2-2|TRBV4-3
TGCGCCAGCAGCCAAGATGAATCAGGGCCCCCCGGGGAGCTGTTTTTT
CASSQDESGPPGELFF
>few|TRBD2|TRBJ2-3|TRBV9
TGTGCCAGCAGCGGATTGATAGCGGGGGGGCGGGATACGCAGTATTTT
CASSGLIAGGRDTQYF
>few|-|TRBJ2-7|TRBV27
TGTGCCAGCAGTCCACGACACCCCTACGAGCAGTACTTC
CASSPRHPYEQYF
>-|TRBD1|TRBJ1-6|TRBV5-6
TGTGCCAGCAGCCTGGCAGGGGGCTTGTATAATTCACCCCTCCACTTT
CASSLAGGLYNSPLHF
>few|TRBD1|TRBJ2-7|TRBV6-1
TGTGCCAGCCGCCCAGGGGGATTCTACGAGCAGTACTTC
CASRPGGFYEQYF
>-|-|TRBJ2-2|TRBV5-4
TGTGCCAGCCACGGGACAACGAACACCGGGGAGCTGTTTTTT
CASHGTTNTGELFF
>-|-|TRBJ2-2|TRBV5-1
TGCGCCAGCAGCTTTCCGGGGACCGGGGAGCTGTTTTTT
CASSFPGTGELFF
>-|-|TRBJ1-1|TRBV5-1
TGCGCCAGCAGGGGGGACTCAGAAGCTTTCTTT
CASRGDSEAFF
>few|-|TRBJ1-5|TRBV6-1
TGTGCCAGCAGTGAACCGGGGAACGCTCAGCCCCAGCATTTT
CASSEPGNAQPQHF
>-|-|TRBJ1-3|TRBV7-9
TGTGCCAGCAGCTCCCCTTTAGGGGCTGGAAACACCATATATTTT
CASSSPLGAGNTIYF
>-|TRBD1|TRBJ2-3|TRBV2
TGTGCCAGCAAGGACAGGTCGCACACAGATACGCAGTATTTT
CASKDRSHTDTQYF
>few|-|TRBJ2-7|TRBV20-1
TGCAGGCCGGACTCAGGGGCCGAGCAGTACTTC
CRPDSGAEQYF
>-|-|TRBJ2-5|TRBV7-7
TGTGCCAGCAGCTCCTCAGGGTACCAAGAGACCCAGTACTTC
CASSSSGYQETQYF
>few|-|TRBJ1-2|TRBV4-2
TGTGCCAGCAGCCAAGAGGGCCACTCCTATGGCTACACCTTC
CASSQEGHSYGYTF
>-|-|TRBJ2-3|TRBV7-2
TGCGCCAGCAGCCAAGATCGGTATACGCAGTATTTT
CASSQDRYTQYF
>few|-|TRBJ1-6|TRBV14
TGTGCCAGCAGCAACAAGCGGGGGAGCTCCTATAATTCACCCCTCCACTTT
CASSNKRGSSYNSPLHF
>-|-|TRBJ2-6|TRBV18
TGTGCCAGCTCACCGCGAGGGTCTGGGGCCAACGTCCTGACTTTC
CASSPRGSGANVLTF
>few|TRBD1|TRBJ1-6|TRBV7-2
TGTGCCAGCAGCTTAAACCAGGGGGGATCACCCCTCCACTTT
CASSLNQGGSPLHF
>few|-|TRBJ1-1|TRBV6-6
TGTGCCAGCAGTGAGTCTTGGTCTGAAGCTTTCTTT
CASSESWSEAFF
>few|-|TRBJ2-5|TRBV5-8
TGTGCCAGCAGCACATGGGACATGGAGACCCAGTACTTC
CASSTWDMETQYF
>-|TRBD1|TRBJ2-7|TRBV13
TGTGCCAGCAGCTTGGACAGGGCTCGCGAGCAGTACTTC
CASSLDRAREQYF
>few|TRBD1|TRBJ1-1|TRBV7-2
TGTGCCAGCAGCTTACAGGGGGCGCGGGACACTGAAGCTTTCTTT
CASSLQGARDTEAFF
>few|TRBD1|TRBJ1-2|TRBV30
TGTGCCTGGAGTCGGGACAGGAGTAACTATGGCTACACCTTC
CAWSRDRSNYGYTF
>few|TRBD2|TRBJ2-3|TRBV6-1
TGTGCCAGCAGGTCTAGCGGGGCCACAGATACGCAGTATTTT
CASRSSGATDTQYF
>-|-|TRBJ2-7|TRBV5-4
TGTGCCAGCAGCTGGGACAACACCTACGAGCAGTACTTC
CASSWDNTYEQYF
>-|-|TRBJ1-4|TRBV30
TGTGCCTGGACCATACAGGGAACTAATGAAAAACTGTTTTTT
CAWTIQGTNEKLFF
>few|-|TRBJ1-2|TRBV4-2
TGTGCCAGCAGCCAAACCGCAGGGTCTGGCTACACCTTC
CASSQTAGSGYTF
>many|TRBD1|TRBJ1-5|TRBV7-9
TGTGCCAGCTCCAGGACAGGGGGCGATCAGCCCCAGCATTTT
CASSRTGGDQPQHF
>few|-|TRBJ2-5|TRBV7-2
TGTGCCAGCAGCTTGGGCAGGGTTGGAGAGACCCAGTACTTC
CASSLGRVGETQYF
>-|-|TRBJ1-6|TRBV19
TGTGCCAGTACCCCAAGGGGGTCTTCTAATTCACCCCTCCACTTT
CASTPRGSSNSPLHF
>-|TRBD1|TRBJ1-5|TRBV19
TGTGCCAGTAGGACCACAGGGGCCCGCAATCAGCCCCAGCATTTT
CASRTTGARNQPQHF
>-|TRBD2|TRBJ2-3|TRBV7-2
TGTGCCAGCAGCCCTGGGACTAGCGGGGGGGCTCAATATACGCAGTATTTT
CASSPGTSGGAQYTQYF
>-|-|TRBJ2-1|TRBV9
TGTGCCAGCAGCCCTGGGGGGAGCTCCTACAATGAGCAGTTCTTC
CASSPGGSSYNEQFF
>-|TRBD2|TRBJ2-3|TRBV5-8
TGTGCCAGCAGCTTGGCCGGGACTAGCGGGGGCACAGATACGCAGTATTTT
CASSLAGTSGGTDTQYF
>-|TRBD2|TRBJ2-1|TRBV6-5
TGTGCCAGCAGTTACTCTGCTAGCGGGGCCTCCAATGAGCAGTTCTTC
CASSYSASGASNEQFF
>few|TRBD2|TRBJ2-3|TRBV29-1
TGCAGCGTTGGGGGACTAGCGGGGGCCAGCACAGATACGCAGTATTTT
CSVGGLAGASTDTQYF
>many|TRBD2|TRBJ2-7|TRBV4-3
TGCGCCAGCAGCCAAGAGGGACTAGCTGGTGAGCAGTACTTC
CASSQEGLAGEQYF
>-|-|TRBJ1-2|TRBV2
TGTGCCAGCAGTGCTTGGAGGGCTTGGGGCTACACCTTC
CASSAWRAWGYTF
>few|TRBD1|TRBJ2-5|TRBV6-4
TGTGCCAGCACCATCGGCAGGGGGCAATGGAAGCAAGAGACCCAGTACTTC
CASTIGRGQWKQETQYF
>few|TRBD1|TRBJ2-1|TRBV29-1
TGCAGCGTTCCGGGACAGGGGACCTACAATGAGCAGTTCTTC
CSVPGQGTYNEQFF
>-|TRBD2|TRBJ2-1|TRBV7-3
TGTGCCAGCAGCTTACGGGGCGGGGGGAGATACAATGAGCAGTTCTTC
CASSLRGGGRYNEQFF